One TCR beta chain is described in this entry. What it recognizes is unknown. The sample originates from a study of T cell repertoires in aging, cancer and after chemotherapy. Study summary: Over several months to years, re-sampled healthy donor repertoires clearly shared clones. Study-wide points: Age-matched healthy donors had significantly more diverse, less clonal blood TCR repertoires than untreated cancer patients. In healthy donors, age-related TCR diversity loss mainly reflected lost richness.

A mixed TRB-A/B primer pool amplified rearranged TRB by multiplex touch-down PCR. TCRdb fed the multiplex PCR reads into MiXCR, producing one record per CDR3 protein. Among some 14,000 distinct CDR3 sequences, 25% were seen once, and the ten largest hold around 50%. TCR beta rearrangements were amplified from peripheral blood genomic DNA. V was clipped by 0 bases and J by 6 bases; unmatched bases: 8. The germline V gene has CDR1 DFQATT and CDR2 SNEGSKA (reference sequence). The CDR3 contains 16 residues. J is TRBJ2-1 and V is TRBV20-1; TRBD2 matches at 10 bases. The sequencing input was blood. This TCR came from a human donor in good health. This chain's CDR3 is CSARDAVAGGFNEQFF. DNA for the CDR3: TGCAGTGCTAGAGATGCGGTAGCGGGGGGTTTCAATGAGCAGTTCTTC.